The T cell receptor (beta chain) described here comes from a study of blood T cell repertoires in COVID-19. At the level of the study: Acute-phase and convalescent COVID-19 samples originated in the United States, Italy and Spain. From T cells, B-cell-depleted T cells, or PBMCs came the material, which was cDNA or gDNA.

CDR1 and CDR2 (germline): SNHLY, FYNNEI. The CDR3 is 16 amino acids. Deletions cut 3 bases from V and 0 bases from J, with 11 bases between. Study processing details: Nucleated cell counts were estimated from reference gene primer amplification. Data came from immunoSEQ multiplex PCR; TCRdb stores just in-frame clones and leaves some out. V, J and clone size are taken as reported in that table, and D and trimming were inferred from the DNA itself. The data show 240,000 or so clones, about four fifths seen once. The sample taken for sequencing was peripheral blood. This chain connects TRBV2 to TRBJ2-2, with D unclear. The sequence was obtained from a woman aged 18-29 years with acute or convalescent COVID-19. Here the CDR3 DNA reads TGTGCCAGCAGTGAGTCGGGTTACGCGAACACCGGGGAGCTGTTTTTT. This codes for CASSESGYANTGELFF.